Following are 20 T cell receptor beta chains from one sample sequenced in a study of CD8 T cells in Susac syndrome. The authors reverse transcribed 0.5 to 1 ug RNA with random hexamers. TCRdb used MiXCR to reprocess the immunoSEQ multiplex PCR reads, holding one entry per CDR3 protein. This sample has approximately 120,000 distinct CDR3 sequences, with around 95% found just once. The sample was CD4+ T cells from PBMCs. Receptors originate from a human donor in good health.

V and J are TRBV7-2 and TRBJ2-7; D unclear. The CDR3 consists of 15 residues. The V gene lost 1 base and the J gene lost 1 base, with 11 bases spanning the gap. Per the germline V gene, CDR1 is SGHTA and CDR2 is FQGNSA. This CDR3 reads CASSLGPVVSYEQYF. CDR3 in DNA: TGTGCCAGCAGCTTAGGTCCCGTTGTGTCCTACGAGCAGTACTTC.

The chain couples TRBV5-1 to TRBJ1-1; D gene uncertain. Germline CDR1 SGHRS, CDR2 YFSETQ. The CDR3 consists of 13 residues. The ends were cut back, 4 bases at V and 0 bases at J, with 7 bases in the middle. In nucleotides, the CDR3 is TGCGCCAGCAGCCCCGAGATGAACACTGAAGCTTTCTTT. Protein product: CASSPEMNTEAFF.

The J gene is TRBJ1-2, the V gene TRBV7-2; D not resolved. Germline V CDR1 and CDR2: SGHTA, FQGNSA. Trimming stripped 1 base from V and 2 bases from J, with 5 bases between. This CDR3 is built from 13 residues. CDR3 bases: TGTGCCAGCAGCTTAGAGCGGAACTATGGCTACACCTTC. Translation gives CASSLERNYGYTF.

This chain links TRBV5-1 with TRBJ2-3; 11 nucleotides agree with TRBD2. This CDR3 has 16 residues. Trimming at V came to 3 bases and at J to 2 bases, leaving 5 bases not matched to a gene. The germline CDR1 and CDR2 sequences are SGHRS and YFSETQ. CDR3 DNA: TGCGCCAGCAGCTCCCGGACTAGCGGGCCCACAGATACGCAGTATTTT. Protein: CASSSRTSGPTDTQYF.

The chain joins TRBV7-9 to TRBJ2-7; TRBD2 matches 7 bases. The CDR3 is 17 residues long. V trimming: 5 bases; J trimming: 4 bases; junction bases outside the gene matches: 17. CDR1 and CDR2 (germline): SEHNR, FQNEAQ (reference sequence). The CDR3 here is CASSPKTSPAGNYEQYF. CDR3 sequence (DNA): TGTGCCAGCAGCCCGAAAACTTCACCAGCGGGGAATTACGAGCAGTACTTC. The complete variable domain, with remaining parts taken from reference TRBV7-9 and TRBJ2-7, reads DTGVSQNPRHKITKRGQNVTFRCDPISEHNRLYWYRQTLGQGPEFLTYFQNEAQLEKSRLLSDRFSAERPKGSFSTLEIQRTEQGDSAMYLCASSPKTSPAGNYEQYFGPGTRLTVT.

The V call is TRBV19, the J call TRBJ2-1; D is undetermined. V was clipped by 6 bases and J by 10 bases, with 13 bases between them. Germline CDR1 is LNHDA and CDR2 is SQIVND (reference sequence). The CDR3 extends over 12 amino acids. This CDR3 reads CASSRLDGEQFF. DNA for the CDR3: TGTGCCAGTAGCCGTCTAGACGGCGAGCAGTTCTTC.

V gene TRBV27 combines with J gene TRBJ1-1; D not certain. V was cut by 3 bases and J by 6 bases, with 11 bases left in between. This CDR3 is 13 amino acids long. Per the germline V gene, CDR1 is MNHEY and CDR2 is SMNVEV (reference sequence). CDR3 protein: CASSLYRSSEAFF. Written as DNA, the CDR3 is TGTGCCAGCAGTTTGTACAGATCCTCTGAAGCTTTCTTT.

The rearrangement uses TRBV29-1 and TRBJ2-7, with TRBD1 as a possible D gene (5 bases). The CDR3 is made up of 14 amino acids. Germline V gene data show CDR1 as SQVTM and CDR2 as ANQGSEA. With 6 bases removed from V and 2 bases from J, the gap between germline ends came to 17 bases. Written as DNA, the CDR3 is TGCAGCGTAGCCTTGGACACAAGCCCCTACGAGCAGTACTTC. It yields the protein CSVALDTSPYEQYF.

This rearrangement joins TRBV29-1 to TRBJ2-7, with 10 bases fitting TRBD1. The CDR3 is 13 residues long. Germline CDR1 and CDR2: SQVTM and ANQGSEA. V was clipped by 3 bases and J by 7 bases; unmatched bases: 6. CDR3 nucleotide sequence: TGCAGCGTTGAGCGACAGGGGGCCGGAGAGCAGTACTTC. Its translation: CSVERQGAGEQYF.

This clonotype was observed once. CDR3 amino acids: CAWSVAGGGRTGELFF. The DNA of the CDR3 is TGTGCCTGGAGCGTAGCGGGAGGGGGGCGCACCGGGGAGCTGTTTTTT. This chain links TRBV30 with TRBJ2-2; 11 nucleotides align to TRBD2. The CDR3 totals 16 residues. Germline CDR1 reads GTSNPN; CDR2 reads SVGIG (reference sequence). V gave up 3 bases and J gave up 4 bases; unmatched junction bases: 7. The full variable domain, rest sourced from reference TRBV30 and TRBJ2-2, is SQTIHQWPATLVQPVGSPLSLECTVEGTSNPNLYWYRQAAGRGLQLLFYSVGIGQISSEVPQNLSASRPQDRQFILSSKKLLLSDSGFYLCAWSVAGGGRTGELFFGEGSRLTVL.

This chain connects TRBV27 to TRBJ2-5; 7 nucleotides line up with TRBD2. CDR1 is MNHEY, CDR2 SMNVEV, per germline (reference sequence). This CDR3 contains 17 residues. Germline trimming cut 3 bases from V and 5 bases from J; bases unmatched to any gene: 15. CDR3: CASSFLFGEGGSETQYF. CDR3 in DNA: TGTGCCAGCAGTTTTCTATTTGGGGAGGGCGGATCGGAGACCCAGTACTTC.

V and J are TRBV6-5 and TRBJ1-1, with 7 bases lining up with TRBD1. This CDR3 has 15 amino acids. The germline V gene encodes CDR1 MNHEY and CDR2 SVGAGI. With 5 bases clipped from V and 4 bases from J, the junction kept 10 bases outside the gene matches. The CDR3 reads CASSRSGGFGTEAFF. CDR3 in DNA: TGTGCCAGCAGTCGCTCAGGGGGGTTCGGCACTGAAGCTTTCTTT.

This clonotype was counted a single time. CDR3 DNA sequence: TGTGCCAGCAGCCCTGGGACAGGGGACACCGGGGAGCTGTTTTTT. It translates to CASSPGTGDTGELFF. V is TRBV7-2 and J is TRBJ2-2; 10 nucleotides agree with TRBD1. The germline CDR1 and CDR2 sequences are SGHTA and FQGNSA. The junction had 3 bases not matched to a gene; V was cut back by 5 bases and J by 3 bases. This CDR3 is 15 amino acids long.

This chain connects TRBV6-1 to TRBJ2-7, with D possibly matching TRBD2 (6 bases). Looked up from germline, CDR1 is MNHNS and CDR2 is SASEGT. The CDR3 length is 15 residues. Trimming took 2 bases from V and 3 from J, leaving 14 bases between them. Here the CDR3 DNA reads TGTGCCAGCAGTGAAACGCTAGCGCACCGCTACGAGCAGTACTTC. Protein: CASSETLAHRYEQYF.

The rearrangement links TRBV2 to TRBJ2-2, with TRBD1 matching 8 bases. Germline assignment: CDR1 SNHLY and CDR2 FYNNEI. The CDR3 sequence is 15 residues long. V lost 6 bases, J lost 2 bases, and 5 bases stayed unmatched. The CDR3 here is CASRTGDPNTGELFF. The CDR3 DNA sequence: TGTGCCAGCAGGACAGGGGACCCTAACACCGGGGAGCTGTTTTTT.

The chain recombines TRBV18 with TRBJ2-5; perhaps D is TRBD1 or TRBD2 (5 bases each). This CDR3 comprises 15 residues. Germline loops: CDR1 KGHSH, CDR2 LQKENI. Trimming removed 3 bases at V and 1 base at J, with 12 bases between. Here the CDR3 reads CASSPAGTLQETQYF. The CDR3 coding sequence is TGTGCCAGCTCACCCGCCGGGACGCTCCAAGAGACCCAGTACTTC.

The CDR3 nucleotides read TGTGCCAGCAGCTCGGGATGGGCTGCGGGAGGGCCCGCAGATACGCAGTATTTT. It is translated as CASSSGWAAGGPADTQYF. The chain combines TRBV5-4 with TRBJ2-3; TRBD2 matches 9 bases. This CDR3 has 18 residues. CDR1 SGHNT and CDR2 YYREEE come from the germline V gene (reference sequence). The junction had 15 bases not matched to a gene; V was cut back by 3 bases and J by 4 bases.

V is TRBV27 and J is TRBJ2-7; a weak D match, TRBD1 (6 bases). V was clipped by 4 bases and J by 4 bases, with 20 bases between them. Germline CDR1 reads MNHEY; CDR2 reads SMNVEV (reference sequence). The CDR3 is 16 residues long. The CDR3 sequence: CASSSFSQGPPYEQYF. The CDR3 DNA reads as TGTGCCAGCAGTTCCTTCTCCCAGGGGCCCCCTTACGAGCAGTACTTC.

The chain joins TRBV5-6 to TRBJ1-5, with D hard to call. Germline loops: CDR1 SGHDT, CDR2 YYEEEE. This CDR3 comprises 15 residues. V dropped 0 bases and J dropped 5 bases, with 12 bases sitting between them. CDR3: CASSLDGGTHQPQHF. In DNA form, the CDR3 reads TGTGCCAGCAGCTTGGACGGCGGAACCCATCAGCCCCAGCATTTT. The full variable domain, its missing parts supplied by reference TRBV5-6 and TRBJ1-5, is DAGVTQSPTHLIKTRGQQVTLRCSPKSGHDTVSWYQQALGQGPQFIFQYYEEEERQRGNFPDRFSGHQFPNYSSELNVNALLLGDSALYLCASSLDGGTHQPQHFGDGTRLSIL.

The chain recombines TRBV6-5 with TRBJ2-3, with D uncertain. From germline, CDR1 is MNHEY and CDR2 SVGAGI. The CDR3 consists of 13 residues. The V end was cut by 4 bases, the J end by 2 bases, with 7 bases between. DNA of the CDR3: TGTGCCAGCAGTTCCGAATACACAGATACGCAGTATTTT. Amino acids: CASSSEYTDTQYF.